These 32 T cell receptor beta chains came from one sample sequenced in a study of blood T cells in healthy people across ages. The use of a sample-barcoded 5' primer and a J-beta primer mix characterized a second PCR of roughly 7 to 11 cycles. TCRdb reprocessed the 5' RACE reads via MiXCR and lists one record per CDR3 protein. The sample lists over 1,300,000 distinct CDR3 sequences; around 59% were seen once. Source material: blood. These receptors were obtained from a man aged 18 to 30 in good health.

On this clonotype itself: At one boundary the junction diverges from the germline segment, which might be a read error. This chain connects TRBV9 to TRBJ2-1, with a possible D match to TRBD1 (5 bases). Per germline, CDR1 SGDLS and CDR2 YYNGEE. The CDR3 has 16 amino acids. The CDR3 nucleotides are TGTGCCAGCAGCGTAGGAGTAGACAGCTCCTACAACGAGCAGTTCTTC. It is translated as CASSVGVDSSYNEQFF. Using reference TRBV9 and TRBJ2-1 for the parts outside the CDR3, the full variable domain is DSGVTQTPKHLITATGQRVTLRCSPRSGDLSVYWYQQSLDQGLQFLIQYYNGEERAKGNILERFSAQQFPDLHSELNLSSLELGDSALYFCASSVGVDSSYNEQFFGPGTRLTVL.

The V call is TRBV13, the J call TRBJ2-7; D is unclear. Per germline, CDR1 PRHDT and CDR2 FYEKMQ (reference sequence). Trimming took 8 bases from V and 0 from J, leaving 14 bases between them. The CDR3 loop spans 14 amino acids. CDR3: CASCDPLSSYEQYF. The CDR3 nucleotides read TGTGCCAGCTGCGACCCGCTAAGCTCCTACGAGCAGTACTTC.

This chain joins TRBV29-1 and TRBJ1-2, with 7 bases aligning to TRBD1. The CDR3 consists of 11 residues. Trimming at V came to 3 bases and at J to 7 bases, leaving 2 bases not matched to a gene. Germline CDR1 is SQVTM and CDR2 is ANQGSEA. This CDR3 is CSVEGQTGYTF. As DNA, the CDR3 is TGCAGCGTTGAGGGACAGACTGGCTACACCTTC.

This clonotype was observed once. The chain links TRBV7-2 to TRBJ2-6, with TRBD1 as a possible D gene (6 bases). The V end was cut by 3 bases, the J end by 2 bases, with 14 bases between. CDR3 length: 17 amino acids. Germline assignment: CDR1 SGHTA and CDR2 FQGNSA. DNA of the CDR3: TGTGCCAGCAGCTTCCGGGTAGGGGGAACTGGGGCCAACGTCCTGACTTTC. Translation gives CASSFRVGGTGANVLTF.

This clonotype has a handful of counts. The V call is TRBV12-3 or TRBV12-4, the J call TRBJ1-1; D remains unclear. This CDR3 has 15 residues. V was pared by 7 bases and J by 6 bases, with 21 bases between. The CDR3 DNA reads TGTGCCAGCACCTGGCGGGGAGGGAATAGGGCTGAAGCTTTCTTT. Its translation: CASTWRGGNRAEAFF.

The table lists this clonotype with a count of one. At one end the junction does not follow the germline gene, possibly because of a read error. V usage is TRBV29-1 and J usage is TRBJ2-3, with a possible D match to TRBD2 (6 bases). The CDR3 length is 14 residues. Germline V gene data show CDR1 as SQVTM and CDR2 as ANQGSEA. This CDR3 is CSGASRESTETQYF. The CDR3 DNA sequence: TGCAGCGGAGCGTCCCGGGAGAGCACAGAGACGCAGTATTTT.

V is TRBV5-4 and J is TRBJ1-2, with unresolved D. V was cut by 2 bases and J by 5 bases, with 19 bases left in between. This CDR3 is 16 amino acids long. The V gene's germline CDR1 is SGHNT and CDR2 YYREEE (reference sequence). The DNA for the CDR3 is TGTGCCAGCAGCTTTTCTGGGCCGGGTAGTAGGTATGGCTACACCTTC. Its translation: CASSFSGPGSRYGYTF.

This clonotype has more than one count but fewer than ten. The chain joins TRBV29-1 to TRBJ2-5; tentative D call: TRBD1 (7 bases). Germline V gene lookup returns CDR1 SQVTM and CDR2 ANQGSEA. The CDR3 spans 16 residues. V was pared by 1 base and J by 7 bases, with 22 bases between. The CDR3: CSVEVTRPGGLWTQYF. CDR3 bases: TGCAGCGTTGAAGTGACACGGCCAGGGGGACTGTGGACCCAGTACTTC.

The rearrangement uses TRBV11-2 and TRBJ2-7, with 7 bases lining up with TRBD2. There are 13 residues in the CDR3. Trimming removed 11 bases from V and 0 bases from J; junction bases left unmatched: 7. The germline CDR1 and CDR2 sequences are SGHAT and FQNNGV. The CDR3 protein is CACGAGPSYEQYF. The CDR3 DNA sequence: TGTGCCTGTGGAGCGGGACCCTCCTACGAGCAGTACTTC.

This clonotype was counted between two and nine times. This chain's CDR3 is CASSSGVSDYGYTF. As DNA, the CDR3 is TGTGCCAGCAGTTCTGGGGTCTCGGACTATGGCTACACCTTC. The chain is built from TRBV27 and TRBJ1-2; no reliable D call. The CDR3 extends over 14 amino acids. Trimming took 4 bases from V and 3 from J, leaving 12 bases between them. Germline CDR1 is MNHEY and CDR2 is SMNVEV (reference sequence).

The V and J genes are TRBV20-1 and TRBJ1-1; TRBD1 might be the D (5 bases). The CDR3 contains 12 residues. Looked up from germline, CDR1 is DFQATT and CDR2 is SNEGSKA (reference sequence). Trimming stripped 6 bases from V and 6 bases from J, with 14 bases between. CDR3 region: CSARRRQPEAFF. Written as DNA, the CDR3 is TGCAGTGCCCGCCGACGACAGCCTGAAGCTTTCTTT.

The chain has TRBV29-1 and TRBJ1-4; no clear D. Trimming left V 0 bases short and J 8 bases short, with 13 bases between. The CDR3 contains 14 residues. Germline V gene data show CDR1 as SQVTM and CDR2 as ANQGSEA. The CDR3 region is CSVEDPGLGEKLFF. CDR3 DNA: TGCAGCGTTGAAGATCCCGGCCTGGGAGAAAAACTGTTTTTT.

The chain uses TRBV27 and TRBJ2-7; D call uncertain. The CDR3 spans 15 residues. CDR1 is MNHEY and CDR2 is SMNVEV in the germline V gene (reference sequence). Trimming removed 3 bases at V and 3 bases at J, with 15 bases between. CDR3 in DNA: TGTGCCAGCAGTTTTGGCGCCTCCCCCTACTACGAGCAGTACTTC. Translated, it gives CASSFGASPYYEQYF.

For the CDR3, the DNA is TGCGCCAGCAGCCAAGATCTTCAGGGTGTTTCAGATACGCAGTATTTT. Translation gives CASSQDLQGVSDTQYF. The chain combines TRBV4-3 with TRBJ2-3, with D tentatively TRBD1 (5 bases). The germline V gene has CDR1 LGHNA and CDR2 YSLEER. V gave up 0 bases and J gave up 4 bases, with 14 bases separating them. This CDR3 contains 16 residues.

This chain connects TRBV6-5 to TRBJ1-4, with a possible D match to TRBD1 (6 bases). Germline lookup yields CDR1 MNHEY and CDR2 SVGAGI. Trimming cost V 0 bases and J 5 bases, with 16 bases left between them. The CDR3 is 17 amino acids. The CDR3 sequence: CASSYSAWGQGNEKLFF. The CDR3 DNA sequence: TGTGCCAGCAGTTACTCCGCGTGGGGGCAGGGCAATGAAAAACTGTTTTTT.

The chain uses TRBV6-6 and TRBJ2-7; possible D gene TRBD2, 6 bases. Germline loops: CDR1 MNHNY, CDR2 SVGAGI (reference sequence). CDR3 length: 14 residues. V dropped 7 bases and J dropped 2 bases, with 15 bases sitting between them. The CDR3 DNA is TGTGCCAGCACCACGACCCCGGGGGCCTACGAGCAGTACTTC. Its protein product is CASTTTPGAYEQYF.

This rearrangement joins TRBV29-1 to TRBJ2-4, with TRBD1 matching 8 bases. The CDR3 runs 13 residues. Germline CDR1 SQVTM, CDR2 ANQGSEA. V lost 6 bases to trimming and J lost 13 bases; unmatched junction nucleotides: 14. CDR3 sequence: CSVYLLTGGEQYF. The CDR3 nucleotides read TGCAGCGTATATCTACTTACAGGGGGTGAGCAGTACTTC.

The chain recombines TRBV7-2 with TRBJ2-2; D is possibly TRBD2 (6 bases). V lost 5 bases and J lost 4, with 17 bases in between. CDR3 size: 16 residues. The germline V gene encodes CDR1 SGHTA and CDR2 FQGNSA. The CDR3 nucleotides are TGTGCCAGCAGCCAGGGACTGCCGGGCGGCACCGGGGAGCTGTTTTTT. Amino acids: CASSQGLPGGTGELFF.

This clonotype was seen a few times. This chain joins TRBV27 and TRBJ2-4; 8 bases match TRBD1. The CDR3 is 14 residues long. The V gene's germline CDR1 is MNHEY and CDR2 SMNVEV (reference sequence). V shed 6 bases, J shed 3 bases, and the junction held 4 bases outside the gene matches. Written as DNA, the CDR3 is TGTGCCAGCAGAGAGGGGACAGGCAAAAACATTCAGTACTTC. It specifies CASREGTGKNIQYF.

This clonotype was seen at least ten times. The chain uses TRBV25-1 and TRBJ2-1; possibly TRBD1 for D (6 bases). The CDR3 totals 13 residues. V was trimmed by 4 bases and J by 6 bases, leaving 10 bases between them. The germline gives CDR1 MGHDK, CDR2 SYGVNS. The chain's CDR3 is CASSAGVINEQFF. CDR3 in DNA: TGTGCCAGCAGTGCAGGGGTAATCAATGAGCAGTTCTTC. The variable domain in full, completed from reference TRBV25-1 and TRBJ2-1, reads EADIYQTPRYLVIGTGKKITLECSQTMGHDKMYWYQQDPGMELHLIHYSYGVNSTEKGDLSSESTVSRIRTEHFPLTLESARPSHTSQYLCASSAGVINEQFFGPGTRLTVL.

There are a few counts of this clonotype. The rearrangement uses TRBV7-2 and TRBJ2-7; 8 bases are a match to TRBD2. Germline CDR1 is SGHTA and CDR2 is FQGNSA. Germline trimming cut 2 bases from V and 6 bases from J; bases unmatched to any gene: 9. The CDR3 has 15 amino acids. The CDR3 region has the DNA TGTGCCAGCAGCTTAACAAGCGGGAGTGTTTCCGAGCAGTACTTC. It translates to CASSLTSGSVSEQYF.

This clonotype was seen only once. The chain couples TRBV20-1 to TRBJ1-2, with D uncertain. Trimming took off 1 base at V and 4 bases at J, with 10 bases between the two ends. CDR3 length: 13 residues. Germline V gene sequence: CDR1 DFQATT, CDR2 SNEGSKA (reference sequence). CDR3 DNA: TGCAGTGCTAGAGGACGGGAAGTCTATGGCTACACCTTC. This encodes CSARGREVYGYTF.

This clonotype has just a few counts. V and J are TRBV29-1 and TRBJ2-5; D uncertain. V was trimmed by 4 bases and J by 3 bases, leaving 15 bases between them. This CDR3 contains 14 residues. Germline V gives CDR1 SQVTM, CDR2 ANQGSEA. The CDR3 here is CSVVVDRIEETQYF. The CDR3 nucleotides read TGCAGCGTTGTTGTGGATCGGATCGAAGAGACCCAGTACTTC.

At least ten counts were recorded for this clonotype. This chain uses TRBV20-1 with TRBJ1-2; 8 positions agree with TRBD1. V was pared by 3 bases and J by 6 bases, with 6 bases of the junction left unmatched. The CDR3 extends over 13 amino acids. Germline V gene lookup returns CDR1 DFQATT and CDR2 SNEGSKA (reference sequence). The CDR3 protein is CSASADRGNGYTF. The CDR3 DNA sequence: TGCAGTGCTAGTGCTGACAGGGGAAATGGCTACACCTTC.

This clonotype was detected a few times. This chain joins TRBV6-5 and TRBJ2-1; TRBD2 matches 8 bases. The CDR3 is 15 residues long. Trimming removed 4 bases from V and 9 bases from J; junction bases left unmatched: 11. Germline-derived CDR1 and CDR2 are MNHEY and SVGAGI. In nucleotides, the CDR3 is TGTGCCAGCAGTTTGGGACTAGTCCGTCGTACTGAGCAGTTCTTC. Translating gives CASSLGLVRRTEQFF.

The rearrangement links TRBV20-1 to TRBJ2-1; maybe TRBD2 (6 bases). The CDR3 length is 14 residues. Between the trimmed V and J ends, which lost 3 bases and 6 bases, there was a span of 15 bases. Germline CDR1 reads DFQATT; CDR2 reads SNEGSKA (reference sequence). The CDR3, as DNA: TGCAGTGCTAGCCGGGACTCGGCCCCCAATGAGCAGTTCTTC. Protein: CSASRDSAPNEQFF.

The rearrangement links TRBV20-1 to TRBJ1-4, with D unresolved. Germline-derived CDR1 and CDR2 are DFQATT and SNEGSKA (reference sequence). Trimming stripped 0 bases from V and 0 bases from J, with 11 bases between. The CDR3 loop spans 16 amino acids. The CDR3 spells CSARDWEKATNEKLFF. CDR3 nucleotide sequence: TGCAGTGCTAGAGATTGGGAGAAAGCAACTAATGAAAAACTGTTTTTT.

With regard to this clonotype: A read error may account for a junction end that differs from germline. The CDR3 protein is CATSNHKEQFF. The DNA of the CDR3 is TGTGCCACCAGTAATCACAAGGAGCAGTTCTTC. The J gene is TRBJ2-1, the V gene TRBV24-1; the D is unclear. CDR1 and CDR2 (germline): KGHDR, SFDVKD. The CDR3 has 11 amino acids.

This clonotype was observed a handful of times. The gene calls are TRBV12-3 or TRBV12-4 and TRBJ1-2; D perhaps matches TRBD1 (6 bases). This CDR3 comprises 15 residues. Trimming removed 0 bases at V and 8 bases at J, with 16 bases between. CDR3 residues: CASSLAPWGAWGYTF. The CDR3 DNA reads TGTGCCAGCAGTTTAGCTCCCTGGGGGGCTTGGGGCTACACCTTC.

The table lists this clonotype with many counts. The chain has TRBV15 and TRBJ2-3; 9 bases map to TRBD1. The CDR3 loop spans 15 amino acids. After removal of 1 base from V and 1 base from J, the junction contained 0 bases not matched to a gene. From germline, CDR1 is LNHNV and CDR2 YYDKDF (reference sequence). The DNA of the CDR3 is TGTGCCACCAGCAGAGGGACAGGGGGCACAGATACGCAGTATTTT. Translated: CATSRGTGGTDTQYF.

The DNA for the CDR3 is TGTGCCAGCAGTTCCCAACCTGGGGCGGGACTTCCCCACGAGCAGTACTTC. It specifies CASSSQPGAGLPHEQYF. The chain employs TRBV27 and TRBJ2-7; a weak D match, TRBD2 (6 bases). The V end was cut by 4 bases, the J end by 5 bases, with 24 bases between. This CDR3 is built from 17 residues. CDR1 MNHEY and CDR2 SMNVEV come from the germline V gene (reference sequence).

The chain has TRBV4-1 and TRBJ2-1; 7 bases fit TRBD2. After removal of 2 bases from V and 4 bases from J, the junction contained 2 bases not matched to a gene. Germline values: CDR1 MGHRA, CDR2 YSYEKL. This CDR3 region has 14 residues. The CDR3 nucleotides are TGCGCCAGCAGCCAACCGGGGGGTTACAATGAGCAGTTCTTC. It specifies CASSQPGGYNEQFF.